Below are 12 T cell receptor beta chains sequenced from a single sample in a study of OX40 agonist ivuxolimab in advanced cancers. Sequencing used immunoSEQ multiplex PCR; TCRdb keeps in-frame clones, though not all of them. The table has approximately 94,000 clones, roughly 90% seen once. Sequenced material: CD4+ or CD8+ T cells sorted from blood, taken in a trial of the OX40 agonist ivuxolimab. The receptors stem from an adult with an advanced solid tumor such as melanoma, head and neck, liver or kidney cancer.

The rearrangement joins TRBV7-2 to TRBJ2-5; a possible D gene is TRBD2 (5 bases). The CDR3 extends over 15 amino acids. Trimming took 3 bases from V and 0 from J, leaving 11 bases between them. Per germline, CDR1 SGHTA and CDR2 FQGNSA. The CDR3 spells CASSFDPGNQETQYF. CDR3 nucleotide sequence: TGTGCCAGCAGCTTCGATCCGGGAAACCAAGAGACCCAGTACTTC.

This clone has a single count. The V call is TRBV7-9, the J call TRBJ2-5, with D hard to call. The V end lost 7 bases, the J end lost 2 bases, and 11 bases lay between the germline ends. Germline V gene data show CDR1 as SEHNR and CDR2 as FQNEAQ (reference sequence). The CDR3 extends over 13 amino acids. The CDR3 DNA reads as TGTGCCAGCAAAACAGAAACACAAGAGACCCAGTACTTC. Translated, it gives CASKTETQETQYF.

The chain is built from TRBV18 and TRBJ2-7, with D unresolved. The length of the CDR3 is 14 residues. Germline loops: CDR1 KGHSH, CDR2 LQKENI. V shed 1 base and J shed 4 bases, with 11 bases lying between them. Here the CDR3 DNA reads TGTGCCAGCTCACCACAGGGTCTGGGTTACGAGCAGTACTTC. Its protein product is CASSPQGLGYEQYF.

This chain joins TRBV30 and TRBJ2-1, with D unclear. The CDR3 is 12 amino acids. Deletions cut 3 bases from V and 4 bases from J, with 7 bases between. Germline V lookup: CDR1 GTSNPN, CDR2 SVGIG (reference sequence). The CDR3 nucleotides are TGTGCCTGGAGAAAAGCTTACAATGAGCAGTTCTTC. It yields the protein CAWRKAYNEQFF.

This chain links TRBV6-5 with TRBJ2-3; D is unresolved. Germline V gene lookup returns CDR1 MNHEY and CDR2 SVGAGI. The CDR3 length is 14 residues. V lost 5 bases and J lost 3, with 12 bases in between. The CDR3 sequence: CASSRLSRTDTQYF. The CDR3, as DNA: TGTGCCAGCAGTAGACTCTCTAGAACAGATACGCAGTATTTT.

CDR3 residues: CASSSTGQVNNEQFF. The CDR3 DNA follows: TGCGCCAGCAGCTCGACCGGACAAGTAAACAATGAGCAGTTCTTC. V gene TRBV5-1 combines with J gene TRBJ2-1, with a possible D match to TRBD1 (5 bases). CDR1 is SGHRS and CDR2 is YFSETQ in the germline V gene. The length of the CDR3 is 15 residues. The germline V and J ends were trimmed by 3 bases and 5 bases, with 15 bases remaining between them. The full variable domain, rest sourced from reference TRBV5-1 and TRBJ2-1, is KAGVTQTPRYLIKTRGQQVTLSCSPISGHRSVSWYQQTPGQGLQFLFEYFSETQRNKGNFPGRFSGRQFSNSRSEMNVSTLELGDSALYLCASSSTGQVNNEQFFGPGTRLTVL.

The rearrangement links TRBV6-1 to TRBJ2-2, with D maybe TRBD1 (6 bases). The CDR3 extends over 13 amino acids. Germline V gene lookup returns CDR1 MNHNS and CDR2 SASEGT. V lost 6 bases, J lost 3 bases, and 8 bases lay in between. The chain's CDR3 is CASRGQYTGELFF. In nucleotides, the CDR3 is TGTGCCAGCAGAGGACAGTACACCGGGGAGCTGTTTTTT.

The chain combines TRBV2 with TRBJ2-3, with 11 bases fitting TRBD2. After removal of 3 bases from V and 6 bases from J, the junction contained 5 bases not matched to a gene. The CDR3 is 15 residues long. Looked up from germline, CDR1 is SNHLY and CDR2 is FYNNEI. The CDR3 DNA is TGTGCCAGCAGTGACCTAGCGGGAGGTGCTGATACGCAGTATTTT. This translates into CASSDLAGGADTQYF.

This rearrangement joins TRBV6-5 to TRBJ2-2, with D uncertain. Germline V CDR1 and CDR2: MNHEY, SVGAGI. This CDR3 has 15 amino acids. V lost 6 bases to trimming and J lost 6 bases, with 17 bases between them. CDR3 coding DNA: TGTGCCAGCAGCCTCGGACGGAGCTTGGCCGGGGAGCTGTTTTTT. Amino acid sequence: CASSLGRSLAGELFF.

This clone was detected only once. The chain has TRBV19 and TRBJ1-5, with 9 bases aligning to TRBD1. CDR1 is LNHDA, CDR2 SQIVND, per germline (reference sequence). The CDR3 has 16 amino acids. V shed 7 bases and J 7 bases; nucleotides not matched to a gene: 14. CDR3 bases: TGTGCCAGTAAGGGTTTAACGGGACAGGGTCGACAGCCCCAGCATTTT. Translated: CASKGLTGQGRQPQHF. Using reference TRBV19 and TRBJ1-5 for the parts outside the CDR3, the full variable domain is DGGITQSPKYLFRKEGQNVTLSCEQNLNHDAMYWYRQDPGQGLRLIYYSQIVNDFQKGDIAEGYSVSREKKESFPLTVTSAQKNPTAFYLCASKGLTGQGRQPQHFGDGTRLSIL.

The rearrangement joins TRBV4-2 to TRBJ1-4, with 10 positions matching TRBD1. Germline V CDR1 and CDR2: LGHNA, YNFKEQ. The CDR3 runs 16 residues. The trim removed 5 bases at V and 5 bases at J, leaving 8 bases unmatched. CDR3 bases: TGTGCCAGCAGCACACCGCGGGGACAGGGGAATGAAAAACTGTTTTTT. Its protein product is CASSTPRGQGNEKLFF.

The sample holds a few counts of this clone. V is TRBV6-1 and J is TRBJ1-2; D gene uncertain. The length of the CDR3 is 14 residues. The V end was cut by 5 bases, the J end by 4 bases, with 14 bases between. Germline lookup yields CDR1 MNHNS and CDR2 SASEGT. Here the CDR3 reads CASSSFAGTYGYTF. DNA for the CDR3: TGTGCCAGCAGTTCTTTCGCCGGCACCTATGGCTACACCTTC.